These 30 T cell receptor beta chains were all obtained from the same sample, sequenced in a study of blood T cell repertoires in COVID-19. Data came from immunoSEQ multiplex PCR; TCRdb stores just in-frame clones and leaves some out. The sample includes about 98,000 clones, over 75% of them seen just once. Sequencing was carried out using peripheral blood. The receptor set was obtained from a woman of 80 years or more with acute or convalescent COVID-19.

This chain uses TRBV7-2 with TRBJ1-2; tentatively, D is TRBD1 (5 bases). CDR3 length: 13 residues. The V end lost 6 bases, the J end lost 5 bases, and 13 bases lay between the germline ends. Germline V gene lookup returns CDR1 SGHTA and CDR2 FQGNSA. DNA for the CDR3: TGTGCCAGCAGAGTAGGGGAGGGGTATGGCTACACCTTC. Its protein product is CASRVGEGYGYTF.

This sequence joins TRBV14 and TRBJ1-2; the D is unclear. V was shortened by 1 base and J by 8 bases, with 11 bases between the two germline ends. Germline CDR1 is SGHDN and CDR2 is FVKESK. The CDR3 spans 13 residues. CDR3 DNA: TGTGCCAGCAGCCAAGGGCTGGCGCGGGGCTACACCTTC. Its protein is CASSQGLARGYTF.

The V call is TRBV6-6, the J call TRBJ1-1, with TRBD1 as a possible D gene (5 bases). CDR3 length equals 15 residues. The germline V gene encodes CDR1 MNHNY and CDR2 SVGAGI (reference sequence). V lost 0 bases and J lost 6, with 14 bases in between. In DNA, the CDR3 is TGTGCCAGCAGTTACTCGGTTGAGGGGAGGGCTGAAGCTTTCTTT. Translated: CASSYSVEGRAEAFF.

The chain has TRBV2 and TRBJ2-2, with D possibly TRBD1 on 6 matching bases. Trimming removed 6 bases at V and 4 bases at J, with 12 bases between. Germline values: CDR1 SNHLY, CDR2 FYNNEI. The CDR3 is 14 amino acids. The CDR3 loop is CASSDRLSTGELFF. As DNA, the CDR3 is TGTGCCAGCAGCGACAGGCTGAGCACCGGGGAGCTGTTTTTT.

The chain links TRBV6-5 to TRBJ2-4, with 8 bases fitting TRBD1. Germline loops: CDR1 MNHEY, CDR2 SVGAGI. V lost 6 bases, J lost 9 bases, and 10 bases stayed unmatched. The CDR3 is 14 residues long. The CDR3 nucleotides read TGTGCCAGCAGAGGACCGGACAGGGTGGGCATTCAGTACTTC. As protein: CASRGPDRVGIQYF.

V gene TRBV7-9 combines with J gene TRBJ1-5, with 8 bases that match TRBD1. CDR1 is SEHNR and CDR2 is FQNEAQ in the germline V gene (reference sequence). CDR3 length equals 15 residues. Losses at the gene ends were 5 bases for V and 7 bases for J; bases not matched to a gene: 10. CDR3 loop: CASSDPRDRGQPQHF. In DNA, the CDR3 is TGTGCCAGCAGCGACCCCCGTGACAGGGGACAGCCCCAGCATTTT.

CDR3 protein: CATSRDGQGHQPQHF. In nucleotides, the CDR3 is TGTGCCACCAGCAGAGATGGCCAGGGGCATCAGCCCCAGCATTTT. The rearrangement uses TRBV15 and TRBJ1-5, with D maybe TRBD1 (6 bases). The CDR3 spans 15 residues. CDR1 is LNHNV, CDR2 YYDKDF, per germline (reference sequence). Deletions cut 0 bases from V and 5 bases from J, with 11 bases between.

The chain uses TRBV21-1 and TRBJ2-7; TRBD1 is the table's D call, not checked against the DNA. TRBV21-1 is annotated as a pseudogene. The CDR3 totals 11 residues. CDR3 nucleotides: TGTGCCAGCAGCAAAGCTTCAGGGGCGGACTTC. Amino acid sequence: CASSKASGADF.

The chain's CDR3 is CASSLQGTGGRTQYF. DNA of the CDR3: TGTGCCAGCAGTCTACAAGGGACAGGGGGAAGGACCCAGTACTTC. The V call is TRBV6-2 or TRBV6-3, the J call TRBJ2-5, with 11 bases that match TRBD1. Germline V gene data show CDR1 as MNHEY and CDR2 as SVGEGT. With 5 bases clipped from V and 7 bases from J, the junction kept 9 bases outside the gene matches. The CDR3 spans 15 residues.

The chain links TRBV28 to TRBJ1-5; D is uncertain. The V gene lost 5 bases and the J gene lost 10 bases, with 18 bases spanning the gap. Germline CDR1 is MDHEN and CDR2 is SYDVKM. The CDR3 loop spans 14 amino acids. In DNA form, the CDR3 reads TGTGCCAGCAGTCGTGACCCCTCAGGTCAACCCCAGCATTTT. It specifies CASSRDPSGQPQHF.

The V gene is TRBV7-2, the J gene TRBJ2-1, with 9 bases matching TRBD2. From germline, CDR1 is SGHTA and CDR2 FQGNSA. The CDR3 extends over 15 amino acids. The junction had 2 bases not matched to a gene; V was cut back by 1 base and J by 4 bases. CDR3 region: CASSLGLAAYNEQFF. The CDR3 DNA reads TGTGCCAGCAGCTTAGGACTAGCGGCTTACAATGAGCAGTTCTTC.

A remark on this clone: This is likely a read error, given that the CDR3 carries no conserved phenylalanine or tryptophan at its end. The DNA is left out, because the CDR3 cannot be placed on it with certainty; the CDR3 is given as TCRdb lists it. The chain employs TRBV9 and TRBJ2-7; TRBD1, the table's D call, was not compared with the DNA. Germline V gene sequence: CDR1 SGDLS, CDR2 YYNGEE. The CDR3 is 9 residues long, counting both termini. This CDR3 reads CASSETTRL.

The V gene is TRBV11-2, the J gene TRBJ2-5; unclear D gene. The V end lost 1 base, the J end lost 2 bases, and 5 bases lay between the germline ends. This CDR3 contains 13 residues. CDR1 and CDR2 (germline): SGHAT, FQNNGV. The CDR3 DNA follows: TGTGCCAGCAGCTTAGTGTCTCAAGAGACCCAGTACTTC. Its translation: CASSLVSQETQYF. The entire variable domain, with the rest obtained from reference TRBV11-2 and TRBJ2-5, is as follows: EAGVAQSPRYKIIEKRQSVAFWCNPISGHATLYWYQQILGQGPKLLIQFQNNGVVDDSQLPKDRFSAERLKGVDSTLKIQPAKLEDSAVYLCASSLVSQETQYFGPGTRLLVL.

This CDR3 is CASSITGQGRSPLHF. In nucleotides, the CDR3 is TGTGCCAGTAGTATAACGGGACAGGGCCGTTCACCCCTCCACTTT. This rearrangement joins TRBV19 to TRBJ1-6; TRBD1 matches 9 bases. The CDR3 is 15 amino acids. Unmatched junction bases numbered 5, after V lost 2 bases and J lost 9 bases. Germline values: CDR1 LNHDA, CDR2 SQIVND (reference sequence).

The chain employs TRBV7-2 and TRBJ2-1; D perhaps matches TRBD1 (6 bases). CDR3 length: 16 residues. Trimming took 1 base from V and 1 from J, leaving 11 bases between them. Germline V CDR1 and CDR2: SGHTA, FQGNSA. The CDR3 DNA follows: TGTGCCAGCAGCTTAGACAGGGACATATCCTACAATGAGCAGTTCTTC. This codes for CASSLDRDISYNEQFF. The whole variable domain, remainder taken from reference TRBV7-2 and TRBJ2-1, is GAGVSQSPSNKVTEKGKDVELRCDPISGHTALYWYRQSLGQGLEFLIYFQGNSAPDKSGLPSDRFSAERTGGSVSTLTIQRTQQEDSAVYLCASSLDRDISYNEQFFGPGTRLTVL.

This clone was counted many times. CDR3 coding DNA: TGTGCCAGCAGCTTCCGGGTGTCAGGCACAGATACGCAGTATTTT. Translation gives CASSFRVSGTDTQYF. The rearrangement uses TRBV7-2 and TRBJ2-3; D not resolved. Between the trimmed V and J ends, which lost 3 bases and 1 base, there was a span of 11 bases. Germline V gene data show CDR1 as SGHTA and CDR2 as FQGNSA. The CDR3 length is 15 residues.

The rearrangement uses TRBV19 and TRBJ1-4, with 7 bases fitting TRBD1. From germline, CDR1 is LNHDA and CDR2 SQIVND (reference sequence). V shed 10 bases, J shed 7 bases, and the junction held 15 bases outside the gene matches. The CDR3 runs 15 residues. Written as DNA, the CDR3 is TGTGCCACCTTAGACAGGGCGGACGGCGCTGAAAAACTGTTTTTT. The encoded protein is CATLDRADGAEKLFF. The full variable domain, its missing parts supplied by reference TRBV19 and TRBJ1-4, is DGGITQSPKYLFRKEGQNVTLSCEQNLNHDAMYWYRQDPGQGLRLIYYSQIVNDFQKGDIAEGYSVSREKKESFPLTVTSAQKNPTAFYLCATLDRADGAEKLFFGSGTQLSVL.

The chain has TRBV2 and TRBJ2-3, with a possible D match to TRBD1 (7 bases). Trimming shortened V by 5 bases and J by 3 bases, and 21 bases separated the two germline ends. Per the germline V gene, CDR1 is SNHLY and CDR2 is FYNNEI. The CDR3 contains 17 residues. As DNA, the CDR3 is TGTGCCAGCAGTCAATTTGGAGGGGGCGGATCTACAGATACGCAGTATTTT. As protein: CASSQFGGGGSTDTQYF.

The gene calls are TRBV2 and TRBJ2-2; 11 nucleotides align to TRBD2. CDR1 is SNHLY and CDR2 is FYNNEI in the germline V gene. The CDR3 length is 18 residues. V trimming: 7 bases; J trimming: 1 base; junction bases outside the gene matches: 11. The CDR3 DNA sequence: TGTGCCAGCATGAAGGCTAGCGGGGGGACCCAGAACACCGGGGAGCTGTTTTTT. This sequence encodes CASMKASGGTQNTGELFF. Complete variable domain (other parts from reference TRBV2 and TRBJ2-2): EPEVTQTPSHQVTQMGQEVILRCVPISNHLYFYWYRQILGQKVEFLVSFYNNEISEKSEIFDDQFSVERPDGSNFTLKIRSTKLEDSAMYFCASMKASGGTQNTGELFFGEGSRLTVL.

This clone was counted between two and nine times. CDR3 region: CASSLVWGGSTDTQYF. CDR3 coding DNA: TGCGCCAGCAGCCTTGTTTGGGGGGGTAGCACAGATACGCAGTATTTT. The V gene is TRBV4-1, the J gene TRBJ2-3, with TRBD2 identical over 7 bases. Per germline, CDR1 MGHRA and CDR2 YSYEKL. The CDR3 covers 16 residues. The trim removed 4 bases at V and 0 bases at J, leaving 7 bases unmatched.

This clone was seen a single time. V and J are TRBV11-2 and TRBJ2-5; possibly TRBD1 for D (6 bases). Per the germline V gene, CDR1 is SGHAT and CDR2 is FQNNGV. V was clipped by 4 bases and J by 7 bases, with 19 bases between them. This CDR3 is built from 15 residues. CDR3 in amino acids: CASSSSGHLRGTQYF. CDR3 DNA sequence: TGTGCCAGCAGCTCCTCGGGACACCTAAGGGGGACCCAGTACTTC.

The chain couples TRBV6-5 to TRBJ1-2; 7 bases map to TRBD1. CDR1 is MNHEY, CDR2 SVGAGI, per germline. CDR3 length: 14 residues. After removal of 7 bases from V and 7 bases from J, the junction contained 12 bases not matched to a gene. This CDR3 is CASIMEQGKGGYTF. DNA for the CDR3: TGTGCCAGCATAATGGAACAGGGGAAGGGTGGCTACACCTTC.

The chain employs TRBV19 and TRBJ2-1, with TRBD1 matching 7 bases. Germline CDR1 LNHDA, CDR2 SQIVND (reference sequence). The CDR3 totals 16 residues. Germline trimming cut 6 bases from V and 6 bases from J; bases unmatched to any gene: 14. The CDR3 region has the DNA TGTGCCAGTAGACGAACACGGGACAGAACATTCAATGAGCAGTTCTTC. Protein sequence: CASRRTRDRTFNEQFF.

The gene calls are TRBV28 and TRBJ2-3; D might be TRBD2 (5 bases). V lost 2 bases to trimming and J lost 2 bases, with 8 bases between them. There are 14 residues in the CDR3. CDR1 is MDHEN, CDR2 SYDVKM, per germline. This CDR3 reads CASSLRGSTDTQYF. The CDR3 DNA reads TGTGCCAGCAGTTTACGGGGATCCACAGATACGCAGTATTTT.

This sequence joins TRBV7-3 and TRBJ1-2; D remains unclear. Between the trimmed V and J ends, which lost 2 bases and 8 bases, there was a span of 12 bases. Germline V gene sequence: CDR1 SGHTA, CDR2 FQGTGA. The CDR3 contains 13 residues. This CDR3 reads CASSLPAAGGYTF. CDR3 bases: TGTGCCAGCAGCTTACCGGCCGCCGGGGGCTACACCTTC.

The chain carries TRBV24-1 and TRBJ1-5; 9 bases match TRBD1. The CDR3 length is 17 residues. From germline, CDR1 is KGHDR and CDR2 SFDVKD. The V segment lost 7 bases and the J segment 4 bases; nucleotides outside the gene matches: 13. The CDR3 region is CATSPGAGQGGNQPQHF. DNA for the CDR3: TGTGCCACCAGCCCTGGGGCGGGACAGGGAGGAAATCAGCCCCAGCATTTT.

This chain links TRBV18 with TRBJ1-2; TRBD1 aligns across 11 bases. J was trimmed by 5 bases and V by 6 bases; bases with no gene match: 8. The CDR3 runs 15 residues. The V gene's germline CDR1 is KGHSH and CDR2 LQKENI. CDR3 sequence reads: CASSRWTGGWYGYTF. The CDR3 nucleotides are TGTGCCAGCTCCCGATGGACAGGGGGCTGGTATGGCTACACCTTC. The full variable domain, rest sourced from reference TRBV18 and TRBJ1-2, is NAGVMQNPRHLVRRRGQEARLRCSPMKGHSHVYWYRQLPEEGLKFMVYLQKENIIDESGMPKERFSAEFPKEGPSILRIQQVVRGDSAAYFCASSRWTGGWYGYTFGSGTRLTVV.

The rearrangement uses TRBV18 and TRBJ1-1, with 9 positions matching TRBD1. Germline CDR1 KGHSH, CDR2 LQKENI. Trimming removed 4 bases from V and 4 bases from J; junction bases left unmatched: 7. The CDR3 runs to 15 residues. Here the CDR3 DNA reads TGTGCCAGCTCACGTCCGGGACAGGGAATCACTGAAGCTTTCTTT. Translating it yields CASSRPGQGITEAFF. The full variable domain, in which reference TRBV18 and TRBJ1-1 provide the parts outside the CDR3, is NAGVMQNPRHLVRRRGQEARLRCSPMKGHSHVYWYRQLPEEGLKFMVYLQKENIIDESGMPKERFSAEFPKEGPSILRIQQVVRGDSAAYFCASSRPGQGITEAFFGQGTRLTVV.

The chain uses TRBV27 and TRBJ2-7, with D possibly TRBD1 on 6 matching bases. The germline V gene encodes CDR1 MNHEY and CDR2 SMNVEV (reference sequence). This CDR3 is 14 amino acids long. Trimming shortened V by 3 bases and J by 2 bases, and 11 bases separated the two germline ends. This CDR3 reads CASSFNRAPYEQYF. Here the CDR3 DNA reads TGTGCCAGCAGTTTTAACAGGGCCCCCTACGAGCAGTACTTC.

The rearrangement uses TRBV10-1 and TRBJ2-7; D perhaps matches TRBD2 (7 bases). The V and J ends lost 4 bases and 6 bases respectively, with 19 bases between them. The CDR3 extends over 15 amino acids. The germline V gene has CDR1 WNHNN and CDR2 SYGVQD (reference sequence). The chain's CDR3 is CASSGAGAGRSEQYV. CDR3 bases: TGCGCCAGCAGTGGGGCGGGGGCAGGGCGGAGCGAGCAGTACGTC.